These T cell receptor beta chains were read from a single sample in a study of T cell responses to AZD1222 COVID-19 vaccine. Some clones are missing from TCRdb's copy, which holds only in-frame ones; the method was immunoSEQ multiplex PCR. The sample shows more than 150,000 clones, 90% of them seen only once. The starting material was peripheral blood, obtained on day 0 of AZD1222 vaccination. These receptors were obtained from an adult in good health. The CDR3 runs from the conserved cysteine through the conserved F or W. A D gene is named only where the DNA matches it firmly. Some rows have no size entry. The others give once, few or many, or a class for an expanded clone.

j_call d_call clone_size v_call cdr3_nt cdr3_aa
TRBJ2-7 - - TRBV29-1 TGCAGCGTTGGACTGTCCCGTAACCGTTACGAGCAGTACTTC CSVGLSRNRYEQYF
TRBJ2-5 - - TRBV28 TGTGCCAGCAGTTTTGGGGTTCAAGAGACCCAGTACTTC CASSFGVQETQYF
TRBJ1-1 - once TRBV18 TGTGCCAGCTCCCCCGAGGGGAACACTGAAGCTTTCTTT CASSPEGNTEAFF
TRBJ2-7 - - TRBV5-5 TGTGCCAGCAGCTTAAACAGGGACTACGAGCAGTACTTC CASSLNRDYEQYF
TRBJ1-2 - - TRBV2 TGTGCCAGCACCGGCAGGGTACTGCGGTATGGCTACACCTTC CASTGRVLRYGYTF
TRBJ1-2 - - TRBV28 TGTGCCAGCAGCTTCACATATGGCTACACCTTC CASSFTYGYTF
TRBJ1-1 - - TRBV11-3 TGTGCCAGCAGCTTAGAAAGCAGGCCCTTGAACACTGAAGCTTTCTTT CASSLESRPLNTEAFF
TRBJ2-1 - - TRBV10-2 TGCGCCAGCCAAACAGGGTCCTACAATGAGCAGTTCTTC CASQTGSYNEQFF
TRBJ1-2 - - TRBV5-1 TGCGCCAGCAGCACGGGCCAGGGGTGGTATGGTTACACCTTC CASSTGQGWYGYTF
TRBJ1-2 - - TRBV5-1 TGCGCCAGCAGCTTGTCTTGGGGGTCAGGCTACACCTTC CASSLSWGSGYTF
TRBJ1-1 - - TRBV18 TGTGCCAGCTCGCCTACAGGGAACACTGAAGCTTTCTTT CASSPTGNTEAFF
TRBJ1-3 - once TRBV3-1/TRBV3-2 TGTGCCAGCAGCGATACCGGGATCGGAAACACCATATATTTT CASSDTGIGNTIYF
TRBJ2-5 - - TRBV10-3 TGTGCCACCATGACGGGGGGCGAAGAGACCCAGTACTTC CATMTGGEETQYF
TRBJ1-1 - once TRBV27 TGTGCCAGCAGTTTAGTGGTGGAGGGTCTGAACACTGAAGCTTTCTTT CASSLVVEGLNTEAFF
TRBJ1-1 - - TRBV2 TGTGCCAGCAGCGCCCTGGCTAAAGGGAGAAACACTGAAGCTTTCTTT CASSALAKGRNTEAFF
TRBJ1-1 - once TRBV6-5 TGTGCCAGCAGTTACTGGGAGACGAACACTGAAGCTTTCTTT CASSYWETNTEAFF
TRBJ2-1 TRBD2 once TRBV9 TGTGCCAGCAGCGGGGGACTAGCGCCCTACAATGAGCAGTTCTTC CASSGGLAPYNEQFF
TRBJ2-4 - once TRBV5-6 TGTGCCAGCAGCTTACAGGGAGCAGCCAAAAACATTCAGTACTTC CASSLQGAAKNIQYF
TRBJ1-4 - once TRBV18 TGTGCCAGCTCACCACCCAACGACCGAACTACTAATGAAAAACTGTTTTTT CASSPPNDRTTNEKLFF
TRBJ1-6 - - TRBV19 TGTGCCAGTAGTCCAGTCGGCTCCTATAATTCACCCCTCCACTTT CASSPVGSYNSPLHF
TRBJ1-2 TRBD1 few TRBV4-3 TGCGCCAGCAGCCAAGATGTGGCAGGGGGCGTCGGCTATGGCTACACCTTC CASSQDVAGGVGYGYTF
TRBJ1-2 - - TRBV28 TGTGCCAGCAGTTTGGGAGGGACCTATGGCTACACCTTC CASSLGGTYGYTF
TRBJ1-6 - - TRBV6-1 TGTGCCAGCATCGAGGGTTATAATTCACCCCTCCACTTT CASIEGYNSPLHF
TRBJ1-1 - once TRBV3-1/TRBV3-2 TGTGCCAGCAGCCATTCGTTTAGCAACACTGAAGCTTTCTTT CASSHSFSNTEAFF
TRBJ1-1 - few TRBV12-3/TRBV12-4 TGTGCCAGCCAGTCGAACACTGAAGCTTTCTTT CASQSNTEAFF
TRBJ2-1 - - TRBV5-1 TGCGCCAGCAGCTTGGGGGCAGGGTTCTACAATGAGCAGTTCTTC CASSLGAGFYNEQFF
TRBJ1-1 - once TRBV19 TGTGCCAGTAGGCCCCCCGGGGACGAGGGGAACACTGAAGCTTTCTTT CASRPPGDEGNTEAFF
TRBJ2-2 - few TRBV6-1 TGTGCCAGCAGCGAAGCGTCACCCCAGTACCGGGAGCTGTTTTTT CASSEASPQYRELFF
TRBJ1-5 TRBD1 once TRBV15 TGTGCCACCAGCACCGGACAGGGTGGAAGGAGCAATCAGCCCCAGCATTTT CATSTGQGGRSNQPQHF
TRBJ2-7 - - TRBV30 TGTGCCTGGTCACGGGGCTACGAGCAGTACTTC CAWSRGYEQYF
TRBJ1-3 - - TRBV9 TGTGCCAGCAGCGTAGGAGGAGGTGGAAACACCATATATTTT CASSVGGGGNTIYF
TRBJ2-1 TRBD2 - TRBV5-4 TGTGCCAGCAGCCCGCGGGGACTAGCGGGGGGTCATGAGCAGTTCTTC CASSPRGLAGGHEQFF
TRBJ1-2 TRBD1 - TRBV5-1 TGCGCCAGCAGCCCTGACAGGGATGGCTACACCTTC CASSPDRDGYTF
TRBJ1-5 - once TRBV11-2 TGTGCCAGCAGCTATCCGGGTCAGCCCCAGCATTTT CASSYPGQPQHF
TRBJ2-1 TRBD1 - TRBV29-1 TGCAGCGCCCGTGGGGACAGTAGCTACAATGAGCAGTTCTTC CSARGDSSYNEQFF
TRBJ2-3 - once TRBV19 TGTGCCAGTAGTCCGGGGGGCACAGATACGCAGTATTTT CASSPGGTDTQYF
TRBJ2-3 - - TRBV19 TGTGCCAGTAGCACTTCCACAGACGCTAGCACAGATACGCAGTATTTT CASSTSTDASTDTQYF
TRBJ1-2 - - TRBV6-5 TGTGCCCTCCATGGGGGACTCTATGGCTACACCTTC CALHGGLYGYTF
TRBJ1-1 TRBD1 once TRBV4-1 TGCGCCAGCAGCCCGGGACAGGGGGCGAAAAACACTGAAGCTTTCTTT CASSPGQGAKNTEAFF
TRBJ2-3 TRBD2 once TRBV6-2/TRBV6-3 TGTGCCAGCAGTTTCCCCCCCCCACTAGCGGGGACCCCCTTGGGCACAGATACGCAGTATTTT CASSFPPPLAGTPLGTDTQYF
TRBJ1-5 TRBD1 - TRBV10-3 TGTGCCACCTCAGGGGGCTTGAGCAATCAGCCCCAGCATTTT CATSGGLSNQPQHF
TRBJ2-5 TRBD2 - TRBV7-6 TGTGCCAGCAGCCCGGGGGGAGTTGCGGGGCCGTACCAAGAGACCCAGTACTTC CASSPGGVAGPYQETQYF
TRBJ2-6 - - TRBV5-1 TGCGCCAGCAGCCATACAGGCTCTGGGGCCAACGTCCTGACTTTC CASSHTGSGANVLTF
TRBJ1-2 TRBD1 - TRBV7-9 TGTGCCAGCAGCTTACCCTACCCAGGACAGGGGTTACGTGGCTACACCTTC CASSLPYPGQGLRGYTF
TRBJ1-3 TRBD1 once TRBV9 TGTGCCAGCAGCGTAGCTGCGGGACAGTACTCTGGAAACACCATATATTTT CASSVAAGQYSGNTIYF
TRBJ2-1 TRBD1 - TRBV28 TGTGCCAGCAGTCCCTTGACAGGGGGCCACTACAATGAGCAGTTCTTC CASSPLTGGHYNEQFF
TRBJ1-4 - - TRBV5-1 TGCGCCAGCAGCCTGGGAGGGATGACAGGAGAAAAACTGTTTTTT CASSLGGMTGEKLFF
TRBJ1-2 - - TRBV28 TGTGCCAGCAATCAGGGGTATGGCTACACCTTC CASNQGYGYTF
TRBJ2-2 - - TRBV9 TGTGCCAGCAGCCTGGACAGTCGAACCACCGGGGAGCTGTTTTTT CASSLDSRTTGELFF
TRBJ1-1 TRBD1 - TRBV19 TGTGCCAGTAGAGGCAGGGGGCGATTGAACACTGAAGCTTTCTTT CASRGRGRLNTEAFF
TRBJ2-7 TRBD2 - TRBV7-2 TGTGCCAGCAGCCTTAGCGGGGGGTCCTACGAGCAGTACTTC CASSLSGGSYEQYF
TRBJ2-7 TRBD1 - TRBV5-1 TGCGCCAGCACCTTAGATGGGACAGGGGACGAGCAGTACTTC CASTLDGTGDEQYF
TRBJ2-7 - once TRBV7-2 TGTGCCAGCAGCTTTTTCGCAGCGAACCCCTACGAGCAGTACTTC CASSFFAANPYEQYF